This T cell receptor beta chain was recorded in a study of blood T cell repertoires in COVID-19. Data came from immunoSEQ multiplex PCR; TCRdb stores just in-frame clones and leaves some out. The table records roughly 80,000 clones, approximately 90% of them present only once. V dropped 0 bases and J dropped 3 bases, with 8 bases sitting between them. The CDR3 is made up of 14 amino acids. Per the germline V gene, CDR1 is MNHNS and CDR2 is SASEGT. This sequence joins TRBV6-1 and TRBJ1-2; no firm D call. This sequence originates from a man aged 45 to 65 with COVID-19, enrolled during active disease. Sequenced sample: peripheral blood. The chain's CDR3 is CASSEAEGYYGYTF. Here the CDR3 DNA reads TGTGCCAGCAGTGAAGCCGAGGGTTACTATGGCTACACCTTC.